Described below is a single TCR beta chain sequence and its context. What it recognizes is unknown. Germline V lookup: CDR1 MNHEY, CDR2 SMNVEV (reference sequence). After removal of 3 bases from V and 5 bases from J, the junction contained 6 bases not matched to a gene. The CDR3 extends over 15 amino acids. This entry belongs to a study of tumor-infiltrating lymphocytes in localized non-small cell lung cancer. Whole-study context: Patients included smokers and never-smokers with various histologies, some sampled after neoadjuvant chemotherapy. The study, taken as a whole, reports: Immunotypes IM1 and IM2 had similar TCR-derived T-cell fractions. Each assay used a separate piece of the same tissue. Only some patients had TCR sequencing, depending on available tissue.

Here immunoSEQ multiplex PCR was the method, and the copy in TCRdb shows in-frame clones only, minus some. The sample has 13,000 or so clones, approximately 79% seen once; the top ten hold under 15%. This clonotype was obtained from a human donor with non-small cell lung cancer. The chain employs TRBV27 and TRBJ2-3; 9 positions agree with TRBD2. The sample consisted of lung tumor tissue. CDR3 nucleotide sequence: TGTGCCAGCAGTTTCACTGGACTAGCGATAGATACGCAGTATTTT. Amino acid sequence: CASSFTGLAIDTQYF.